This T cell receptor (beta chain) comes out of a study of cytomegalovirus exposure and HLA in healthy donors. Study-level results: Further analysis, carried out later, found HLA-associated TCR beta chains more clonally expanded than equally common other chains. A likely sequencing artifact accounted for one observed cluster of highly shared sequence variants.

With V trimmed by 5 bases and J by 1 base, 3 bases remained unmatched. Germline CDR1 SGHDN, CDR2 FVKESK. The CDR3 has 14 residues. This clone was picked up a small number of times. Antigen: not known. The primer mix had 60 Vbeta and 13 Jbeta primers. The table came from immunoSEQ multiplex PCR; TCRdb's copy has only in-frame clones and leaves some out. The sample contains about 130,000 clones, 78% of which appear only once. The rearrangement links TRBV14 to TRBJ1-1; 8 bases fit TRBD1. The receptor comes from a woman aged 40-49 years in good health and CMV-seronegative. Sequencing was done on a sample of PBMCs. The CDR3 here is CASSFGQGNTEAFF. CDR3 in DNA: TGTGCCAGCAGCTTTGGACAGGGGAACACTGAAGCTTTCTTT.